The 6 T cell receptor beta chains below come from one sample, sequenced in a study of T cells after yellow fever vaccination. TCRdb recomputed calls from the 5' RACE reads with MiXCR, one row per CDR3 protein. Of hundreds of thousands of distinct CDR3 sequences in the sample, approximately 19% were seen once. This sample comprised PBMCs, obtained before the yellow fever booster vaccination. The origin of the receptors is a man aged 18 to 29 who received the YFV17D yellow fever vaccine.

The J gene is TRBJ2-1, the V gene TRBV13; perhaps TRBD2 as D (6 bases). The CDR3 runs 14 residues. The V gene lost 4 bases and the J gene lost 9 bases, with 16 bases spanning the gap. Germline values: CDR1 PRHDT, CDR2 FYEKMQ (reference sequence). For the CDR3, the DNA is TGTGCCAGCAGCTGGTTAGGGGAGGTTGCTGAGCAGTTCTTC. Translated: CASSWLGEVAEQFF.

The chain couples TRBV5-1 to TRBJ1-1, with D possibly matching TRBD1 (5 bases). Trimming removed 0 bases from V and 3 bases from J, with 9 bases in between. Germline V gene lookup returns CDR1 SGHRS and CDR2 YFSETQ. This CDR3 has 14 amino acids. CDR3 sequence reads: CASSLGLGDTEAFF. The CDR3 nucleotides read TGCGCCAGCAGCTTGGGACTGGGGGACACTGAAGCTTTCTTT. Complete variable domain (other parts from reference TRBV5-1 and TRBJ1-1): KAGVTQTPRYLIKTRGQQVTLSCSPISGHRSVSWYQQTPGQGLQFLFEYFSETQRNKGNFPGRFSGRQFSNSRSEMNVSTLELGDSALYLCASSLGLGDTEAFFGQGTRLTVV.

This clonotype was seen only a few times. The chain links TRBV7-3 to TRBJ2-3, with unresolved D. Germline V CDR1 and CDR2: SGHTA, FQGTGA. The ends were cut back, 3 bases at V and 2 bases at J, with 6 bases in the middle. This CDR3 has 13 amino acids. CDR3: CASSFRPTDTQYF. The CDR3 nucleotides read TGTGCCAGCAGCTTCCGTCCCACAGATACGCAGTATTTT.

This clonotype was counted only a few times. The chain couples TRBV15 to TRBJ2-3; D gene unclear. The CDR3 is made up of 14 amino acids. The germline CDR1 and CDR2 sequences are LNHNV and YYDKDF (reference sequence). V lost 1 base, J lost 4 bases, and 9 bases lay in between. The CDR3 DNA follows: TGTGCCACCAGCAGAGTGGTCGCCCCAGATACGCAGTATTTT. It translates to CATSRVVAPDTQYF.

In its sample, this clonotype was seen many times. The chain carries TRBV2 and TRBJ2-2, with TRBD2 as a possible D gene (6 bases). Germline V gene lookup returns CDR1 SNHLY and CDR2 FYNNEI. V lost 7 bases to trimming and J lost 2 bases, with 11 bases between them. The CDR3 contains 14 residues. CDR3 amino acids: CASTPGLNTGELFF. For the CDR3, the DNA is TGTGCCAGCACCCCGGGACTCAACACCGGGGAGCTGTTTTTT.

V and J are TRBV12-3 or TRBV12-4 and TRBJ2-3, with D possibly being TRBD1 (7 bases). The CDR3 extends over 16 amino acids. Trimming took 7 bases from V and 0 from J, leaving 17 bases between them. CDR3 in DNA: TGTGCCAGCACCCCAGGGGGGACACCAAGCACAGATACGCAGTATTTT. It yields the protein CASTPGGTPSTDTQYF.